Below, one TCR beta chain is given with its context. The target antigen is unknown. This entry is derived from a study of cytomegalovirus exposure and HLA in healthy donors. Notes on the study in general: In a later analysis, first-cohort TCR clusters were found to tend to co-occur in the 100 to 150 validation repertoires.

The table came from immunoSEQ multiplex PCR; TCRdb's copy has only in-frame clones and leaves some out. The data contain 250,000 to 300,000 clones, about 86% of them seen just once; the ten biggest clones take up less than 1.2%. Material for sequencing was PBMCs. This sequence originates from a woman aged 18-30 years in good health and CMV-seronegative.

CDR3 loop: CASGTGNGEQFF. CDR3 in DNA: TGTGCCAGTGGGACAGGGAATGGTGAGCAGTTCTTC. This chain uses TRBV25-1 with TRBJ2-1; TRBD1 aligns across 9 bases. In germline, CDR1 is MGHDK, CDR2 SYGVNS. V gave up 9 bases and J gave up 9 bases; unmatched junction bases: 6. The length of the CDR3 is 12 residues.